Each of the 18 T cell receptor beta chains below was sequenced from the same sample in a study of T cells expressing NK-cell markers. TCRdb reprocessed the 5' RACE reads; each CDR3 protein has one entry and no DNA is given. This sample's clone table lists 90,000 to 130,000 distinct CDR3 sequences. The sequenced sample was blood T cells: a sorted CD56 or NKG2C T cell subset, CD4+ or CD8+ T cells, or bulk PBMC T cells (not recorded which). The receptors were sampled from a woman aged 18 to 75 in good health.

This chain connects TRBV28 to TRBJ1-1. In germline, CDR1 is MDHEN, CDR2 SYDVKM. CDR3 size: 14 residues. The CDR3 region is CASRLVIGNTEAFF.

The rearrangement joins TRBV19 to TRBJ1-1; no DNA is available, so the TRBD1 call from TCRdb remains unchecked. This CDR3 region has 12 residues. Germline CDR1 reads LNHDA; CDR2 reads SQIVND (reference sequence). CDR3 region: CASSAGITEAFF. The full variable domain, completed using reference TRBV19 and TRBJ1-1, is DGGITQSPKYLFRKEGQNVTLSCEQNLNHDAMYWYRQDPGQGLRLIYYSQIVNDFQKGDIAEGYSVSREKKESFPLTVTSAQKNPTAFYLCASSAGITEAFFGQGTRLTVV.

The chain combines TRBV23-1 with TRBJ1-5; there is no DNA to check the TCRdb D call of TRBD1. TRBV23-1 carries the ORF label, with uncertain function. This CDR3 is 16 amino acids long. Here the CDR3 reads CASSHPTGASNQPQHF.

The chain joins TRBV20-1 to TRBJ2-2. The CDR3 runs to 15 residues. CDR1 and CDR2 from the germline V gene are DFQATT and SNEGSKA (reference sequence). CDR3 protein: CSARDWSINTGELFF.

The chain recombines TRBV5-4 with TRBJ2-7; TCRdb's assignment of TRBD1 cannot be checked, as there is no DNA. CDR3 length: 13 residues. Germline V gene lookup returns CDR1 SGHNT and CDR2 YYREEE (reference sequence). CDR3 sequence: CASMFVQGGEQYF.

V usage is TRBV4-3 and J usage is TRBJ2-3; TCRdb lists TRBD2, though no DNA is available to test this call. The germline gives CDR1 LGHNA, CDR2 YSLEER. CDR3 size: 20 residues. The CDR3 is CASSQAGRGGAGGLIDTQYF.

The chain recombines TRBV7-9 with TRBJ1-2; the D call of TRBD1 rests on TCRdb alone, since no DNA is present to check it. Germline V gives CDR1 SEHNR, CDR2 FQNEAQ (reference sequence). The CDR3 consists of 16 residues. CDR3 in amino acids: CASSLAVTGGYWGYTF.

The rearrangement joins TRBV24-1 to TRBJ2-2; with no DNA, the TCRdb D assignment of TRBD2 cannot be verified. The CDR3 covers 15 residues. From germline, CDR1 is KGHDR and CDR2 SFDVKD. This CDR3 reads CATSDLERAAGELFF.

The chain recombines TRBV10-3 with TRBJ2-5; TCRdb gives TRBD2 as the D gene, but with no DNA this cannot be confirmed. The germline gives CDR1 ENHRY, CDR2 SYGVKD. The CDR3 spans 16 residues. This CDR3 is CAISENAGGPVETQYF.

The chain carries TRBV18 and TRBJ2-7; TCRdb designates TRBD2, a call that cannot be tested without DNA. The CDR3 consists of 15 residues. CDR1 is KGHSH, CDR2 LQKENI, per germline. The CDR3 protein is CASSPPGRVRWEQYF. Full variable domain (outside the CDR3, taken from reference TRBV18 and TRBJ2-7): NAGVMQNPRHLVRRRGQEARLRCSPMKGHSHVYWYRQLPEEGLKFMVYLQKENIIDESGMPKERFSAEFPKEGPSILRIQQVVRGDSAAYFCASSPPGRVRWEQYFGPGTRLTVT.

The V call is TRBV4-3, the J call TRBJ2-3; TCRdb proposes TRBD2, but this gene call is untestable without DNA. Germline loops: CDR1 LGHNA, CDR2 YSLEER. This CDR3 is built from 16 residues. CDR3 amino acids: CASSQDLAGITDTQYF.

The rearrangement uses TRBV20-1 and TRBJ2-1; the D call of TRBD1 rests on TCRdb alone, since no DNA is present to check it. The CDR3 runs to 13 residues. Germline-derived CDR1 and CDR2 are DFQATT and SNEGSKA (reference sequence). The CDR3 protein is CSARDRAYNEQFF.

V is TRBV25-1 and J is TRBJ2-1; the D gene TCRdb calls, TRBD1, cannot be checked with no DNA. This CDR3 comprises 14 residues. Germline-derived CDR1 and CDR2 are MGHDK and SYGVNS. CDR3 amino acids: CASSLGASGNEQFF.

The CDR3 spells CASSSGQARSPLHF. This sequence joins TRBV7-9 and TRBJ1-6; TCRdb's D gene call, TRBD1, goes unchecked for lack of DNA. Germline V gives CDR1 SEHNR, CDR2 FQNEAQ (reference sequence). The CDR3 has 14 amino acids.

The chain joins TRBV2 to TRBJ2-3; absent DNA, TCRdb's TRBD1 call cannot be checked. The CDR3 covers 14 residues. CDR1 is SNHLY and CDR2 is FYNNEI in the germline V gene. The CDR3 is CATTGVLSADTQYF.

The chain couples TRBV7-6 to TRBJ2-7; with no DNA, the TCRdb D assignment of TRBD1 cannot be verified. Germline assignment: CDR1 SGHVS and CDR2 FNYEAQ. The CDR3 is made up of 16 amino acids. Here the CDR3 reads CASSLGPGGDSYEQYF. The whole variable domain, remainder taken from reference TRBV7-6 and TRBJ2-7, is GAGVSQSPRYKVTKRGQDVALRCDPISGHVSLYWYRQALGQGPEFLTYFNYEAQQDKSGLPNDRFSAERPEGSISTLTIQRTEQRDSAMYRCASSLGPGGDSYEQYFGPGTRLTVT.

The V call is TRBV5-1, the J call TRBJ2-5; TCRdb proposes TRBD1, but this gene call is untestable without DNA. The CDR3 spans 15 residues. The V gene's germline CDR1 is SGHRS and CDR2 YFSETQ. CDR3 amino acids: CASSWTDQKVETQYF.

The rearrangement uses TRBV4-3 and TRBJ2-1; checking the TCRdb D call of TRBD1 is not possible without DNA. The CDR3 is 16 residues long. Germline V gene lookup returns CDR1 LGHNA and CDR2 YSLEER. CDR3 loop: CASSHSPGQAYNEQFF.